Each of the 6 T cell receptor beta chains below was sequenced from the same sample in a study of blood T cell repertoires in COVID-19. The repertoire was sequenced with immunoSEQ multiplex PCR; TCRdb's copy has only in-frame clones and lacks some. The sample comprises around 160,000 clones, 80% to 90% of which are singletons, and 7% to 10% rests with the top ten. Input material: peripheral blood. The receptors were sampled from a human donor with acute or convalescent COVID-19. The donor label of this sample is uncertain.

V gene TRBV27 combines with J gene TRBJ1-1; maybe TRBD1 (5 bases). CDR1 is MNHEY, CDR2 SMNVEV, per germline (reference sequence). V dropped 5 bases and J dropped 1 base, with 11 bases sitting between them. This CDR3 has 14 amino acids. CDR3 coding DNA: TGTGCCAGCAGTCACCTTCAGGGGAACACTGAAGCTTTCTTT. Protein product: CASSHLQGNTEAFF.

The CDR3 nucleotides read TGTGCCACCAGTGATCCCGGACAGGGGCAGGCAGATGGCTACACCTTC. Amino acid sequence: CATSDPGQGQADGYTF. The chain has TRBV24-1 and TRBJ1-2, with 9 bases aligning to TRBD1. This CDR3 is built from 16 residues. Germline loops: CDR1 KGHDR, CDR2 SFDVKD. The J segment lost 6 bases and the V segment lost 3 bases, leaving 10 bases of the junction unmatched.

This clone showed up just a few times. The chain has TRBV7-2 and TRBJ2-5; TRBD1 agrees at 11 bases. Trimming at V came to 5 bases and at J to 6 bases, leaving 5 bases not matched to a gene. CDR1 SGHTA and CDR2 FQGNSA come from the germline V gene. This CDR3 is 14 amino acids long. DNA of the CDR3: TGTGCCAGCAGCCCGGGACAGGGGGTAAAGACCCAGTACTTC. As protein: CASSPGQGVKTQYF.

This clone was recorded a few times. This chain links TRBV2 with TRBJ1-2; TRBD1 might be the D (5 bases). The ends were cut back, 8 bases at V and 4 bases at J, with 17 bases in the middle. Germline-derived CDR1 and CDR2 are SNHLY and FYNNEI. The CDR3 loop spans 14 amino acids. In DNA form, the CDR3 reads TGTGCCAGCCGGAACGGCGGGGGAGGCTATGGCTACACCTTC. Encoded protein: CASRNGGGGYGYTF.

V is TRBV5-6 and J is TRBJ2-3; 10 bases agree with TRBD1. CDR1 and CDR2 from the germline V gene are SGHDT and YYEEEE. The CDR3 runs 15 residues. J gave up 3 bases and V 4 bases, and 5 bases lay outside the gene matches. The CDR3 region has the DNA TGTGCCAGCAGCCCCCGGGACAGGGGAACAGATACGCAGTATTTT. Its translation: CASSPRDRGTDTQYF. Looking up the rest from reference TRBV5-6 and TRBJ2-3 gives the full variable domain: DAGVTQSPTHLIKTRGQQVTLRCSPKSGHDTVSWYQQALGQGPQFIFQYYEEEERQRGNFPDRFSGHQFPNYSSELNVNALLLGDSALYLCASSPRDRGTDTQYFGPGTRLTVL.

This clone was counted once. V and J are TRBV30 and TRBJ1-1, with D tentatively TRBD1 (6 bases). The length of the CDR3 is 13 residues. The V and J ends lost 2 bases and 6 bases respectively, with 13 bases between them. CDR1 GTSNPN and CDR2 SVGIG come from the germline V gene (reference sequence). CDR3 sequence: CAWSPQGIAEAFF. CDR3 in DNA: TGTGCCTGGAGTCCACAGGGAATAGCTGAAGCTTTCTTT.